This T cell receptor beta chain was captured in a study of CD8 T cells in Susac syndrome. V was clipped by 6 bases and J by 5 bases; unmatched bases: 11. CDR1 is MDHEN, CDR2 SYDVKM, per germline. The CDR3 length is 16 residues. This clonotype was picked up a small number of times. RNA was extracted with the RNeasy kit, and a quantity of roughly 0.45 to 1 ug was reverse transcribed using random hexamers. TCRdb reprocessed the immunoSEQ multiplex PCR reads via MiXCR and lists one record per CDR3 protein. The sample lists roughly 180,000 distinct CDR3 sequences, about 94% seen once, with around 0.09% in the top ten. Through negative isolation, CD4+ and CD8+ T cells were obtained, while TEMRA cells were enriched using FACS.

Sequencing used CD4+ T cells from PBMCs. This sequence joins TRBV28 and TRBJ2-2; 8 bases line up with TRBD2. This sequence was found in a human donor with multiple sclerosis. CDR3 coding DNA: TGTGCCAGCAGCCCCGGGACTAGAAGTGGGACCGGGGAGCTGTTTTTT. As protein: CASSPGTRSGTGELFF.